The sequence of this T cell receptor (beta chain) was determined in a study of cytomegalovirus exposure and HLA in healthy donors. The V gene end was trimmed by 0 bases and the J gene end by 2 bases; junction bases not matched to a gene: 3. The CDR3 covers 15 residues. Germline values: CDR1 MNHEY, CDR2 SVGAGI. As for this clone: Its antigen remains unknown.

Study conclusions and caveats: It was about 150 TCR beta chains that were listed as cytomegalovirus-associated.

A multiplex PCR was run with 60 Vbeta primers and 13 Jbeta primers. The assay was immunoSEQ multiplex PCR, and TCRdb's table has in-frame clones only and misses some. This table has about 120,000 clones, roughly 69% appearing once. This sequence joins TRBV6-5 and TRBJ2-7; 8 bases match TRBD1. Sequencing was carried out using PBMCs. This receptor was obtained from a woman in her forties in good health and CMV-seropositive. The chain's CDR3 is CASSYSGQAAYEQYF. In DNA, the CDR3 is TGTGCCAGCAGTTACTCGGGACAGGCAGCCTACGAGCAGTACTTC.